This entry features one T cell receptor beta chain sequence. Its antigen is not known. The data originate from a study of post-analysis software for immune sequencing data. Study at large: In terms of disease course, relapsing-remitting, secondary progressive and progressive-relapsing multiple sclerosis were included. Broader study findings: Normalized Chao1 diversity in multiple sclerosis patients fell significantly below that of controls.

Every TCR beta cDNA library bore unique molecular identifiers. There were 1 to 10 million T cells, and about half a million cDNA molecules came from them. From the PCR reads, TCRdb called clonotypes with MiXCR, one entry per CDR3 protein. The sample carries hundreds of thousands of distinct CDR3 sequences, 44% recorded once. The specimen was blood. This receptor was identified in a girl under 18 with multiple sclerosis.

Written as DNA, the CDR3 is TGCAGCGTCCGGACAGAGAACACTGAAGCTTTCTTT. Protein product: CSVRTENTEAFF. The chain carries TRBV29-1 and TRBJ1-1, with D maybe TRBD1 (6 bases). Trimming took 6 bases from V and 1 from J, leaving 9 bases between them. The CDR3 totals 12 residues. CDR1 SQVTM and CDR2 ANQGSEA come from the germline V gene.